The clone carrying this TCR beta chain was observed a few times. What it binds is not known. This CDR3 is 13 amino acids long. V shed 6 bases and J 4 bases; nucleotides not matched to a gene: 4. From germline, CDR1 is ENHRY and CDR2 SYGVKD. TCRdb re-derived calls from the reads in MiXCR, one entry per CDR3 protein. The table has over 40,000 distinct CDR3 sequences, about a fifth seen once. This sample was included in a study of T cell repertoires in cytomegalovirus infection. Overall study context: Used in the study were CMV epitopes, some recently identified and HLA-C-restricted, others well-studied and HLA-B-restricted. Study results and limitations: Dominant in the ex vivo response were TCR beta clonotypes restricted by HLA-C and specific for CMV. Summed public TCR beta family frequency identified CMV carriers bearing the relevant HLA.

The starting material was CD8+ T cells from cultured PBMCs, obtained from culture after CMV antigen stimulation. The source is a human donor in good health (CMV status not recorded). Some clones in this sample may be carry-over from other donors' samples. This chain joins TRBV10-3 and TRBJ2-3, with TRBD2 matching over 7 bases. CDR3 bases: TGTGCCATCAGAACTAGCGTCCCAGATACGCAGTATTTT. This encodes CAIRTSVPDTQYF.